Listed below are T cell receptor beta chains from one sample, sequenced in a study of beta chain features in type 1 diabetes. Method: immunoSEQ multiplex PCR; TCRdb's copy keeps in-frame clones and lacks some. The table has roughly 150,000 clones, approximately 9% seen once. Sequencing was done on a sample of central memory CD4+ T cells from blood. These receptor sequences come from a woman between 18 and 30 years old with type 1 diabetes. CDR3s include the opening cysteine and the closing phenylalanine or tryptophan. The D gene is left open where the match is weak. Clone size is stated in some rows and not others, as once, few, many or a class when expanded.

CDR3 protein: CASSSPGGGGRQETQYF
CDR3 DNA: TGTGCCAGCAGCTCCCCGGGGGGGGGAGGGCGTCAAGAGACCCAGTACTTC
V gene: TRBV5-4
J gene: TRBJ2-5
D gene: TRBD2
clone size: few

CDR3 protein: CASSSIWATSSYNEQFF
CDR3 DNA: TGTGCCAGCAGTTCCATTTGGGCGACTAGCAGCTACAATGAGCAGTTCTTC
V gene: TRBV28
J gene: TRBJ2-1
D gene: TRBD2
clone size: -

CDR3 protein: CASSPGTSGSTDTQYF
CDR3 DNA: TGTGCCAGCAGCCCGGGGACTAGCGGGAGTACAGATACGCAGTATTTT
V gene: TRBV7-9
J gene: TRBJ2-3
D gene: TRBD2
clone size: -

CDR3 protein: CASSLGQAVQETQYF
CDR3 DNA: TGTGCCAGCAGCTTAGGACAGGCGGTCCAAGAGACCCAGTACTTC
V gene: TRBV5-4
J gene: TRBJ2-5
D gene: TRBD1
clone size: -

CDR3 protein: CASSLGGRSGIGTDTQYF
CDR3 DNA: TGTGCCAGCAGCTTAGGGGGCCGGAGCGGGATAGGGACAGATACGCAGTATTTT
V gene: TRBV7-2
J gene: TRBJ2-3
D gene: TRBD2
clone size: -

CDR3 protein: CASRPGLAGGYGETQYF
CDR3 DNA: TGTGCCAGCAGACCGGGACTAGCGGGAGGTTATGGAGAGACCCAGTACTTC
V gene: TRBV7-9
J gene: TRBJ2-5
D gene: TRBD2
clone size: few

CDR3 protein: CASSQADRGASEKLFF
CDR3 DNA: TGCGCCAGCAGCCAAGCCGACAGGGGGGCCAGTGAAAAACTGTTTTTT
V gene: TRBV7-2
J gene: TRBJ1-4
D gene: TRBD1
clone size: -

CDR3 protein: CASSIKGQGYTEAFF
CDR3 DNA: TGTGCCAGTAGTATAAAGGGACAGGGATACACTGAAGCTTTCTTT
V gene: TRBV19
J gene: TRBJ1-1
D gene: TRBD1
clone size: -

CDR3 protein: CASTPGSNYEQYF
CDR3 DNA: TGTGCCAGCACACCAGGATCAAACTACGAGCAGTACTTC
V gene: TRBV28
J gene: TRBJ2-7
D gene: -
clone size: few

CDR3 protein: CASSPDGGRTEAFF
CDR3 DNA: TGCGCCAGCAGCCCGGACGGGGGACGGACTGAAGCTTTCTTT
V gene: TRBV5-1
J gene: TRBJ1-1
D gene: -
clone size: -

CDR3 protein: CASSLGDKGSYEQYF
CDR3 DNA: TGTGCCAGCAGCCTGGGGGACAAAGGGTCCTACGAGCAGTACTTC
V gene: TRBV5-6
J gene: TRBJ2-7
D gene: -
clone size: -

CDR3 protein: CASSLDRALAYEQYF
CDR3 DNA: TGTGCCAGCAGCTTAGATCGAGCGTTGGCCTACGAGCAGTACTTC
V gene: TRBV7-2
J gene: TRBJ2-7
D gene: -
clone size: few

CDR3 protein: CATAPIAGHYNEQFF
CDR3 DNA: TGTGCCACCGCCCCCATCGCGGGGCACTACAATGAGCAGTTCTTC
V gene: TRBV6-1
J gene: TRBJ2-1
D gene: -
clone size: -

CDR3 protein: CASGLGTREETQYF
CDR3 DNA: TGTGCTAGTGGTTTGGGTACTAGGGAAGAGACCCAGTACTTC
V gene: TRBV12-5
J gene: TRBJ2-5
D gene: -
clone size: -

CDR3 protein: CASTQRERETQYF
CDR3 DNA: TGTGCCAGCACCCAGCGGGAGAGGGAGACCCAGTACTTC
V gene: TRBV7-2
J gene: TRBJ2-5
D gene: TRBD2
clone size: -

CDR3 protein: CATSRDRGNHEQFF
CDR3 DNA: TGTGCCACCAGCAGAGATCGAGGGAATCATGAGCAGTTCTTC
V gene: TRBV15
J gene: TRBJ2-1
D gene: -
clone size: -

CDR3 protein: CASSPMRGNTIYF
CDR3 DNA: TGTGCCAGCAGCCCCATGCGGGGAAACACCATATATTTT
V gene: TRBV6-5
J gene: TRBJ1-3
D gene: -
clone size: -

CDR3 protein: CASSIPENTEAFF
CDR3 DNA: TGTGCCAGTAGTATTCCAGAGAACACTGAAGCTTTCTTT
V gene: TRBV19
J gene: TRBJ1-1
D gene: -
clone size: -

CDR3 protein: CASREGAGPLTDTQYF
CDR3 DNA: TGTGCCAGCAGGGAAGGGGCGGGGCCGCTCACAGATACGCAGTATTTT
V gene: TRBV11-2
J gene: TRBJ2-3
D gene: -
clone size: once

CDR3 protein: CASSLYGQTYEQYF
CDR3 DNA: TGTGCCAGCAGCTTATATGGACAGACCTACGAGCAGTACTTC
V gene: TRBV5-6
J gene: TRBJ2-7
D gene: -
clone size: few

CDR3 protein: CASSQGQGGSPLHF
CDR3 DNA: TGCGCCAGCAGCCAGGGACAGGGAGGATCACCCCTCCACTTT
V gene: TRBV5-1
J gene: TRBJ1-6
D gene: TRBD1
clone size: few

CDR3 protein: CASRATRTAPEQYF
CDR3 DNA: TGTGCCAGCAGAGCGACGAGGACAGCCCCCGAGCAGTACTTC
V gene: TRBV28
J gene: TRBJ2-7
D gene: -
clone size: -

CDR3 protein: CASSGGDQETQYF
CDR3 DNA: TGTGCCAGCAGCGGCGGGGACCAAGAGACCCAGTACTTC
V gene: TRBV11-3
J gene: TRBJ2-5
D gene: -
clone size: -

CDR3 protein: CASSSGGAAYNEQFF
CDR3 DNA: TGTGCCAGCAGCTCCGGGGGAGCCGCGTACAATGAGCAGTTCTTC
V gene: TRBV5-4
J gene: TRBJ2-1
D gene: -
clone size: -

CDR3 protein: CASISGNTGELFF
CDR3 DNA: TGTGCCAGCATTTCGGGGAACACCGGGGAGCTGTTTTTT
V gene: TRBV5-4
J gene: TRBJ2-2
D gene: -
clone size: -

CDR3 protein: CASSVSGLAVTGELFF
CDR3 DNA: TGTGCCAGCAGCGTAAGTGGACTAGCGGTCACCGGGGAGCTGTTTTTT
V gene: TRBV9
J gene: TRBJ2-2
D gene: TRBD2
clone size: -

CDR3 protein: CASRPGTRSSYEQYF
CDR3 DNA: TGTGCCAGCAGGCCCGGGACAAGGAGCTCCTACGAGCAGTACTTC
V gene: TRBV28
J gene: TRBJ2-7
D gene: -
clone size: -

CDR3 protein: CASSFQRGGLYEQYF
CDR3 DNA: TGTGCCAGCAGCTTTCAGCGGGGGGGTCTCTACGAGCAGTACTTC
V gene: TRBV7-2
J gene: TRBJ2-7
D gene: TRBD2
clone size: few

CDR3 protein: CASTSTGRYGYTF
CDR3 DNA: TGTGCCAGCACCTCGACAGGCCGCTATGGCTACACCTTC
V gene: TRBV7-2
J gene: TRBJ1-2
D gene: -
clone size: -

CDR3 protein: CASSLARQGEKLFF
CDR3 DNA: TGTGCCAGCAGCTTAGCGAGACAGGGTGAAAAACTGTTTTTT
V gene: TRBV7-9
J gene: TRBJ1-4
D gene: TRBD1
clone size: -

CDR3 protein: CASSVGGGAYNEQFF
CDR3 DNA: TGTGCCAGCAGCGTAGGCGGGGGGGCCTACAATGAGCAGTTCTTC
V gene: TRBV9
J gene: TRBJ2-1
D gene: TRBD2
clone size: few

CDR3 protein: CASSYSGEETQYF
CDR3 DNA: TGTGCCAGCAGTTACTCTGGGGAGGAGACCCAGTACTTC
V gene: TRBV6-5
J gene: TRBJ2-5
D gene: -
clone size: -

CDR3 protein: CASSYVKGQGLYGYTF
CDR3 DNA: TGTGCCAGCAGTTACGTGAAGGGACAAGGCCTTTATGGCTACACCTTC
V gene: TRBV6-5
J gene: TRBJ1-2
D gene: -
clone size: few

CDR3 protein: CASSFPQGHTDTQYF
CDR3 DNA: TGTGCCAGCAGTTTCCCCCAAGGACACACAGATACGCAGTATTTT
V gene: TRBV28
J gene: TRBJ2-3
D gene: -
clone size: -

CDR3 protein: CASSLVAVNTEAFF
CDR3 DNA: TGTGCCAGCAGCTTAGTCGCAGTGAACACTGAAGCTTTCTTT
V gene: TRBV11-2
J gene: TRBJ1-1
D gene: -
clone size: few

CDR3 protein: CASSLSQSTDTQYF
CDR3 DNA: TGTGCCAGCAGCTTATCGCAGAGCACAGATACGCAGTATTTT
V gene: TRBV7-8
J gene: TRBJ2-3
D gene: -
clone size: few

CDR3 protein: CASSTSGGDWNEQFF
CDR3 DNA: TGTGCCAGCTCAACCTCAGGGGGAGATTGGAATGAGCAGTTCTTC
V gene: TRBV18
J gene: TRBJ2-1
D gene: TRBD1
clone size: few

CDR3 protein: CASSPWTSGGFNTGELFF
CDR3 DNA: TGTGCCAGCAGCCCCTGGACTAGCGGGGGCTTCAACACCGGGGAGCTGTTTTTT
V gene: TRBV7-2
J gene: TRBJ2-2
D gene: TRBD2
clone size: few

CDR3 protein: CASSHDRGNNEKLFF
CDR3 DNA: TGCGCCAGCAGCCATGACAGGGGTAACAATGAAAAACTGTTTTTT
V gene: TRBV4-1
J gene: TRBJ1-4
D gene: TRBD1
clone size: -

CDR3 protein: CASSQNYGYTF
CDR3 DNA: TGTGCCAGCAGCCAGAACTATGGCTACACCTTC
V gene: TRBV7-2
J gene: TRBJ1-2
D gene: -
clone size: few

CDR3 protein: CASSEERMRQGQPQHF
CDR3 DNA: TGTGCCAGCAGTGAAGAACGTATGAGGCAGGGACAGCCCCAGCATTTT
V gene: TRBV6-1
J gene: TRBJ1-5
D gene: -
clone size: -

CDR3 protein: CASSPTPRDEQYF
CDR3 DNA: TGTGCCAGCTCACCGACACCGAGAGACGAGCAGTACTTC
V gene: TRBV18
J gene: TRBJ2-7
D gene: -
clone size: few

CDR3 protein: CASSVASRPSGNTIYF
CDR3 DNA: TGTGCCAGCAGCGTAGCTTCCAGGCCCTCTGGAAACACCATATATTTT
V gene: TRBV9
J gene: TRBJ1-3
D gene: -
clone size: -

CDR3 protein: CASTLGGQVSYEQYF
CDR3 DNA: TGCGCCAGCACCCTTGGGGGACAGGTATCCTACGAGCAGTACTTC
V gene: TRBV5-1
J gene: TRBJ2-7
D gene: TRBD1
clone size: -

CDR3 protein: CASSQGRVLEQYF
CDR3 DNA: TGTGCCAGCAGCCAAGGCAGGGTCCTCGAGCAGTACTTC
V gene: TRBV4-2
J gene: TRBJ2-7
D gene: -
clone size: many